This TCR beta chain was retrieved from a study of shared clonotypes between healthy human individuals. Overall study: Researchers assigned three CD4 naive, three CD4 memory, two CD8 naive and one CD8 memory plate to each donor.

V was pared by 3 bases and J by 1 base, with 8 bases of the junction left unmatched. CDR1 and CDR2 from the germline V gene are SGHAT and FQNNGV. CDR3 size: 17 residues. About this clone itself: Its antigen is as yet unknown.

Points from the study as a whole: Specimens sampled were limited to blood, with tissue repertoires likely differing.

Only in-frame clones appear in the TCRdb table, and some are missing; sequencing was by immunoSEQ multiplex PCR. The sample gives about 1 million clones, around 76% of which show up once; around 1.5% is in the top ten. The sequenced sample consisted of memory CD4+ T cells sorted from blood. The subset is: CD45RA-negative fraction. The genes are TRBV11-2 and TRBJ2-2; 7 nucleotides match TRBD1. The sequence derives from a man aged 18 to 29 in good health. CDR3 protein: CASSFHRGVLNTGELFF. CDR3 sequence (DNA): TGTGCCAGCAGCTTCCACAGGGGAGTCCTGAACACCGGGGAGCTGTTTTTT.